The 20 T cell receptor beta chains below come from one sample, sequenced in a study of blood T cell repertoires in COVID-19. Clones were sequenced by immunoSEQ multiplex PCR, and TCRdb holds only the in-frame ones, with some missing. The sample shows a few hundred thousand clones, just under 90% of them seen only once. Sample: PBMCs or T cells enriched from blood (not recorded which). Source of these receptors: a woman aged 45-65 years who had recovered from COVID-19.

The rearrangement joins TRBV7-2 to TRBJ1-2; D may be TRBD1 (6 bases). Germline-derived CDR1 and CDR2 are SGHTA and FQGNSA. V was clipped by 6 bases and J by 4 bases, with 18 bases between them. The CDR3 has 15 residues. Written as DNA, the CDR3 is TGTGCCAGCAGGTTCTCAGGGGAGGGTCCCTATGGCTACACCTTC. It specifies CASRFSGEGPYGYTF.

The J gene is TRBJ1-1, the V gene TRBV11-3; D unclear. Germline V CDR1 and CDR2: SGHNT, YENEEA. V lost 4 bases and J 1 base, leaving 7 bases between the germline ends. The CDR3 spans 13 residues. Here the CDR3 reads CASSSQWNTEAFF. The CDR3 region has the DNA TGTGCCAGCAGCTCTCAGTGGAACACTGAAGCTTTCTTT.

The CDR3 region has the DNA TGTGCCAGCAGGCTTGGGGGGGATCGCTCTGGAAACACCATATATTTT. Residues: CASRLGGDRSGNTIYF. The chain recombines TRBV5-6 with TRBJ1-3; D may be TRBD1 (5 bases). The germline gives CDR1 SGHDT, CDR2 YYEEEE. V was cut by 5 bases and J by 0 bases, with 15 bases left in between. CDR3 length: 16 residues.

The chain has TRBV3-1 (or the pseudogene TRBV3-2) and TRBJ2-7; possibly TRBD2 for D (6 bases). V lost 1 base, J lost 2 bases, and 12 bases lay in between. Germline V gives CDR1 LGHDT, CDR2 YNNKEL (reference sequence). The CDR3 runs to 15 residues. The CDR3 spells CASSQAAGHPYEQYF. CDR3 nucleotides: TGTGCCAGCAGCCAAGCCGCGGGGCACCCCTACGAGCAGTACTTC.

This clone has more than one count but fewer than ten. This sequence joins TRBV7-2 and TRBJ2-1, with TRBD2 matching 11 bases. With V trimmed by 4 bases and J by 5 bases, 4 bases remained unmatched. CDR1 is SGHTA, CDR2 FQGNSA, per germline. The CDR3 sequence is 15 residues long. CDR3 sequence (DNA): TGTGCCAGCAGCTCTGGACTAGCGGGCCACAATGAGCAGTTCTTC. This translates into CASSSGLAGHNEQFF.

The chain couples TRBV19 to TRBJ1-2; TRBD1 matches 7 bases. Unmatched junction bases numbered 8, after V lost 6 bases and J lost 1 base. The germline CDR1 and CDR2 sequences are LNHDA and SQIVND (reference sequence). The CDR3 contains 15 residues. The chain's CDR3 is CASSDGDSSNYGYTF. The CDR3 DNA reads TGTGCCAGTAGCGACGGGGACAGCAGTAACTATGGCTACACCTTC.

This chain uses TRBV2 with TRBJ2-1, with D possibly matching TRBD2 (5 bases). Trimming left V 8 bases short and J 2 bases short, with 13 bases between. CDR3 length: 14 amino acids. The germline V gene has CDR1 SNHLY and CDR2 FYNNEI. The CDR3 protein is CASAGIGAYNEQFF. The CDR3 coding sequence is TGTGCCAGCGCTGGGATCGGGGCCTACAATGAGCAGTTCTTC. Looking up the rest from reference TRBV2 and TRBJ2-1 gives the full variable domain: EPEVTQTPSHQVTQMGQEVILRCVPISNHLYFYWYRQILGQKVEFLVSFYNNEISEKSEIFDDQFSVERPDGSNFTLKIRSTKLEDSAMYFCASAGIGAYNEQFFGPGTRLTVL.

The chain recombines TRBV11-2 with TRBJ1-2; D is unresolved. Germline V gives CDR1 SGHAT, CDR2 FQNNGV. This CDR3 region has 14 residues. Trimming took 4 bases from V and 4 from J, leaving 13 bases between them. The CDR3 region is CASSSMPEAYGYTF. CDR3 DNA: TGTGCCAGCAGCTCAATGCCAGAGGCCTATGGCTACACCTTC.

The rearrangement joins TRBV5-1 to TRBJ2-7; 7 bases match TRBD1. J was trimmed by 2 bases and V by 4 bases; bases with no gene match: 9. CDR3 length: 15 amino acids. Germline-derived CDR1 and CDR2 are SGHRS and YFSETQ. This CDR3 is CASSPIDRDTYEQYF. The CDR3 DNA is TGCGCCAGCAGCCCTATAGACAGGGATACCTACGAGCAGTACTTC.

The chain has TRBV7-9 and TRBJ2-5; D is perhaps TRBD2 (5 bases). V was clipped by 1 base and J by 0 bases, with 9 bases between them. Germline V lookup: CDR1 SEHNR, CDR2 FQNEAQ (reference sequence). The CDR3 totals 15 residues. DNA of the CDR3: TGTGCCAGCAGCTTAGATCCTAGCAACCAAGAGACCCAGTACTTC. It translates to CASSLDPSNQETQYF.

There are a few counts of this clone. The rearrangement links TRBV4-2 to TRBJ1-1; D remains ambiguous. The CDR3 contains 13 residues. Germline V lookup: CDR1 LGHNA, CDR2 YNFKEQ. V dropped 1 base and J dropped 2 bases, with 5 bases sitting between them. CDR3 sequence: CASSQAHNTEAFF. In DNA, the CDR3 is TGTGCCAGCAGCCAAGCACATAACACTGAAGCTTTCTTT.

The table lists this clone with a count of one. The chain couples TRBV10-3 to TRBJ2-1; tentative D call: TRBD1 (7 bases). CDR3 length: 14 residues. The V and J ends lost 9 bases and 1 base respectively, with 13 bases between them. Germline-derived CDR1 and CDR2 are ENHRY and SYGVKD. CDR3 loop: CAISPGGSYNEQFF. The CDR3 bases are TGTGCCATTTCGCCAGGGGGGTCCTACAATGAGCAGTTCTTC.

The chain has TRBV23-1 and TRBJ1-1, with D possibly TRBD1 on 5 matching bases. TRBV23-1 carries the ORF label, with uncertain function. CDR3 length equals 16 residues. V dropped 3 bases and J dropped 3 bases, with 17 bases sitting between them. The CDR3 spells CASSHAHEGVDTEAFF. The CDR3 coding sequence is TGCGCCAGCAGTCACGCTCACGAAGGGGTGGACACTGAAGCTTTCTTT.

V and J are TRBV7-2 and TRBJ2-1, with 8 positions matching TRBD2. Per the germline V gene, CDR1 is SGHTA and CDR2 is FQGNSA. J was trimmed by 9 bases and V by 5 bases; bases with no gene match: 15. This CDR3 has 16 amino acids. CDR3 bases: TGTGCCAGCAGCCCCCGTAGGGGTAGCGGGGTAGGTGAGCAGTTCTTC. The encoded protein is CASSPRRGSGVGEQFF.

The chain employs TRBV6-6 and TRBJ2-2, with D possibly matching TRBD2 (5 bases). This CDR3 is built from 12 residues. V gave up 8 bases and J gave up 6 bases, with 10 bases separating them. CDR1 is MNHNY, CDR2 SVGAGI, per germline (reference sequence). The CDR3 spells CASCASPGELFF. For the CDR3, the DNA is TGTGCCAGCTGTGCTAGCCCCGGGGAGCTGTTTTTT.

The chain uses TRBV5-1 and TRBJ1-1, with 7 bases identical to TRBD1. This CDR3 is built from 17 residues. CDR1 is SGHRS and CDR2 is YFSETQ in the germline V gene. V was pared by 2 bases and J by 4 bases, with 14 bases of the junction left unmatched. The DNA for the CDR3 is TGCGCCAGCAGCTTCCGACCTCAGGGGGGAGAGGTCACTGAAGCTTTCTTT. Its translation: CASSFRPQGGEVTEAFF.

The gene calls are TRBV6-6 and TRBJ1-5, with a weak D call TRBD1 (5 bases). Germline values: CDR1 MNHNY, CDR2 SVGAGI (reference sequence). V gave up 6 bases and J gave up 0 bases, with 15 bases separating them. The CDR3 contains 16 residues. CDR3 loop: CASRVNTGYSNQPQHF. CDR3 sequence (DNA): TGTGCCAGCAGGGTCAATACAGGTTATAGCAATCAGCCCCAGCATTTT.

The chain combines TRBV4-3 with TRBJ2-5; D uncertain. V lost 0 bases to trimming and J lost 5 bases, with 10 bases between them. The CDR3 is made up of 14 amino acids. Per germline, CDR1 LGHNA and CDR2 YSLEER. The chain's CDR3 is CASSQDWSDETQYF. The DNA for the CDR3 is TGCGCCAGCAGCCAAGATTGGAGCGATGAGACCCAGTACTTC.

The chain is built from TRBV7-2 and TRBJ2-1, with D tentatively TRBD2 (6 bases). The CDR3 runs to 14 residues. Trimming shortened V by 6 bases and J by 4 bases, and 13 bases separated the two germline ends. Per germline, CDR1 SGHTA and CDR2 FQGNSA. The CDR3 is CASSPGREYNEQFF. The CDR3 DNA reads TGTGCCAGCAGTCCGGGACGGGAGTACAATGAGCAGTTCTTC.

The chain combines TRBV12-3 or TRBV12-4 with TRBJ1-1; D call uncertain. The germline V and J ends were trimmed by 7 bases and 4 bases, with 13 bases remaining between them. The CDR3 totals 13 residues. The CDR3 nucleotides are TGTGCCAGCAAGGTACAGTTAGTCACTGAAGCTTTCTTT. This encodes CASKVQLVTEAFF.